This entry lists 8 T cell receptor beta chains sequenced from one sample in a study of cytomegalovirus exposure and HLA in healthy donors. It was with 60 Vbeta and 13 Jbeta primers that the PCR ran. The data were produced by immunoSEQ multiplex PCR, yet TCRdb's version contains in-frame clones alone and is incomplete. The sample carries 150,000 to 200,000 clones, about 69% recorded once. Sequencing used PBMCs. Source of these receptors: a male donor in good health and CMV-seronegative.

The chain combines TRBV9 with TRBJ2-3; 11 nucleotides agree with TRBD1. The CDR3 runs to 15 residues. The germline V gene has CDR1 SGDLS and CDR2 YYNGEE. The junction had 4 bases not matched to a gene; V was cut back by 3 bases and J by 4 bases. CDR3 sequence: CASSAWTGGADTQYF. Written as DNA, the CDR3 is TGTGCCAGCAGCGCTTGGACAGGGGGCGCAGATACGCAGTATTTT.

This sequence joins TRBV9 and TRBJ1-2; no firm D call. This CDR3 has 16 residues. V lost 0 bases and J lost 4, with 16 bases in between. CDR1 is SGDLS and CDR2 is YYNGEE in the germline V gene. CDR3 region: CASSVEGTTRIYGYTF. As DNA, the CDR3 is TGTGCCAGCAGCGTAGAAGGCACCACGAGGATCTATGGCTACACCTTC.

The chain joins TRBV30 to TRBJ1-1; possibly TRBD1 for D (6 bases). In germline, CDR1 is GTSNPN, CDR2 SVGIG (reference sequence). The CDR3 has 15 residues. V was pared by 1 base and J by 0 bases, with 12 bases between. CDR3 bases: TGTGCCTGGAGTGCCCCCGGGACAATGAACACTGAAGCTTTCTTT. Protein sequence: CAWSAPGTMNTEAFF.

This chain links TRBV30 with TRBJ1-5; D perhaps matches TRBD1 (6 bases). The V end was cut by 4 bases, the J end by 0 bases, with 13 bases between. The CDR3 loop spans 15 amino acids. Germline values: CDR1 GTSNPN, CDR2 SVGIG (reference sequence). The DNA of the CDR3 is TGTGCCTGGACCGGGGAGGGGGATAGCAATCAGCCCCAGCATTTT. Protein product: CAWTGEGDSNQPQHF.

The rearrangement uses TRBV6-6 and TRBJ2-2, with TRBD2 matching 7 bases. V trimming: 5 bases; J trimming: 6 bases; junction bases outside the gene matches: 6. CDR3 length equals 14 residues. Looked up from germline, CDR1 is MNHNY and CDR2 is SVGAGI (reference sequence). CDR3 sequence: CASSGLGGPGELFF. For the CDR3, the DNA is TGTGCCAGCAGTGGACTAGGTGGACCCGGGGAGCTGTTTTTT.

This clone was counted a few times. The V call is TRBV5-4, the J call TRBJ2-1, with TRBD1 as a possible D gene (6 bases). This CDR3 spans 15 amino acids. Deletions cut 0 bases from V and 4 bases from J, with 11 bases between. CDR1 is SGHNT and CDR2 is YYREEE in the germline V gene (reference sequence). CDR3 in amino acids: CASSLAPGQYNEQFF. The CDR3 nucleotides read TGTGCCAGCAGCTTGGCCCCTGGACAGTACAATGAGCAGTTCTTC.

The V call is TRBV28, the J call TRBJ1-5; 12 nucleotides align to TRBD1. CDR1 is MDHEN, CDR2 SYDVKM, per germline. The CDR3 contains 18 residues. V lost 3 bases, J lost 4 bases, and 10 bases stayed unmatched. The DNA for the CDR3 is TGTGCCAGCAGTTTCAGGAAGGGACAGGGGGCGGGTAATCAGCCCCAGCATTTT. It encodes CASSFRKGQGAGNQPQHF.

This clone was found once. The chain employs TRBV5-1 and TRBJ1-1, with D hard to call. Germline CDR1 SGHRS, CDR2 YFSETQ. V shed 4 bases and J shed 5 bases, with 12 bases lying between them. The CDR3 has 13 amino acids. CDR3 nucleotides: TGCGCCAGCAGCCTCATTCAGAGGACTGAAGCTTTCTTT. It translates to CASSLIQRTEAFF.